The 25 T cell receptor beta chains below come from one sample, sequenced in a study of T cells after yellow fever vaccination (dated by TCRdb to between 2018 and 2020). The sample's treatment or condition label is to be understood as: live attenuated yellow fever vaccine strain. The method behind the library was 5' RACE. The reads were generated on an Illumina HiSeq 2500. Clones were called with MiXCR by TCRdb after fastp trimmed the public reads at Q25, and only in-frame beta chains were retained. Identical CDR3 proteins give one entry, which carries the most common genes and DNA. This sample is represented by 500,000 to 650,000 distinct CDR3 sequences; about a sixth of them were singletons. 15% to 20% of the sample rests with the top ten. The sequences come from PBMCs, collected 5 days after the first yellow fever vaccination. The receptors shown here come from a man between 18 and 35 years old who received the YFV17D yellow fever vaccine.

The CDR3 DNA reads as TGTGCCAGCAGCGCCAGACTAGCGGGCTATACGGGATATACGCAGTATTTT. Its protein is CASSARLAGYTGYTQYF. The chain uses TRBV7-8 and TRBJ2-3; 10 bases map to TRBD2. The junction had 15 bases not matched to a gene; V was cut back by 5 bases and J by 7 bases. Germline loops: CDR1 SGHVS, CDR2 FQNEAQ. CDR3 length: 17 amino acids.

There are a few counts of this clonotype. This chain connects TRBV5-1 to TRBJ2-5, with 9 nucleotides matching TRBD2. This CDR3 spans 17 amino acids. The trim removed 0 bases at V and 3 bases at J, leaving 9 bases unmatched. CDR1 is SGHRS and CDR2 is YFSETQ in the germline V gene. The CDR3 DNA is TGCGCCAGCAGCTTGGGTTTTATGGCTAGCGGGGAAGAGACCCAGTACTTC. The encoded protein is CASSLGFMASGEETQYF.

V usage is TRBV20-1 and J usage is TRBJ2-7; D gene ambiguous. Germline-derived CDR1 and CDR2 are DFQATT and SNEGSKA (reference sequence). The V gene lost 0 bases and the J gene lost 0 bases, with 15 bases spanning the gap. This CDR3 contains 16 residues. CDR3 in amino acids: CSARDLRTYSSYEQYF. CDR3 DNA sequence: TGCAGTGCTAGAGATCTCAGAACTTATAGCTCCTACGAGCAGTACTTC.

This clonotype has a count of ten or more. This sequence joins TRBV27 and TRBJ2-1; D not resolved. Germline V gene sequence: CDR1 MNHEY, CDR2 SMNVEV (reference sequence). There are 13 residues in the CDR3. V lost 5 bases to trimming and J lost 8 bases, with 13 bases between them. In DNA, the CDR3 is TGTGCCAGCAGTGTACCACCAAACGATGAGCAGTTCTTC. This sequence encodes CASSVPPNDEQFF.

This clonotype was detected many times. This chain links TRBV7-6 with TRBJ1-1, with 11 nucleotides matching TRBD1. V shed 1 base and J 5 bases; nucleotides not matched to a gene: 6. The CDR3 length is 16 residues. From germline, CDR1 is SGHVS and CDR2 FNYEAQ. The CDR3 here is CASSLGSGTGGTEAFF. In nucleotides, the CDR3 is TGTGCCAGCAGCTTAGGGTCCGGGACAGGGGGAACTGAAGCTTTCTTT.

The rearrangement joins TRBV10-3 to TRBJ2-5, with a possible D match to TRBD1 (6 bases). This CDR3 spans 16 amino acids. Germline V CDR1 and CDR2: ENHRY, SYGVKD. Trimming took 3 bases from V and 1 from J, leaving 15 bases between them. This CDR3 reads CAISDVLTGLQETQYF. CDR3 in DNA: TGTGCCATCAGTGATGTCCTGACAGGTCTCCAAGAGACCCAGTACTTC.

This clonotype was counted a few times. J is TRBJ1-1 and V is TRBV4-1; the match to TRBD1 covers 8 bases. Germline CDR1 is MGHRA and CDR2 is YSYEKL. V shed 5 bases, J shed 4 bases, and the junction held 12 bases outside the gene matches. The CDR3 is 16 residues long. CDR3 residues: CASSYGQGRMVTEAFF. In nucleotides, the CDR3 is TGCGCCAGCAGCTATGGACAGGGAAGAATGGTCACTGAAGCTTTCTTT.

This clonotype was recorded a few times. The DNA for the CDR3 is TGCGCCAGCAGCCTCCGGGACAGGGGGCTAGGTGAGCAGTTCTTC. Residues: CASSLRDRGLGEQFF. This chain uses TRBV4-1 with TRBJ2-1; 12 nucleotides align to TRBD1. Germline assignment: CDR1 MGHRA and CDR2 YSYEKL. V shed 4 bases and J 9 bases; nucleotides not matched to a gene: 7. The CDR3 spans 15 residues.

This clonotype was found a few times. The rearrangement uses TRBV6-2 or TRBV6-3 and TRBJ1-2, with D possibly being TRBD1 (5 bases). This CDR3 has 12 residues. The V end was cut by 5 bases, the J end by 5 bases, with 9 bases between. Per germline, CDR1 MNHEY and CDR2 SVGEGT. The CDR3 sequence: CASSGQLYGYTF. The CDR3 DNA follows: TGTGCCAGCAGTGGACAACTGTATGGCTACACCTTC.

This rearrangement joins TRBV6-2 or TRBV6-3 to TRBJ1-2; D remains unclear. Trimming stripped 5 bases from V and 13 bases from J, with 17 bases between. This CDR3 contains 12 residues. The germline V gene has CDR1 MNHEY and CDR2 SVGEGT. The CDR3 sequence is CASSIGRVWGTF. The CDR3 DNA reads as TGTGCCAGCAGTATAGGAAGGGTCTGGGGCACCTTC.

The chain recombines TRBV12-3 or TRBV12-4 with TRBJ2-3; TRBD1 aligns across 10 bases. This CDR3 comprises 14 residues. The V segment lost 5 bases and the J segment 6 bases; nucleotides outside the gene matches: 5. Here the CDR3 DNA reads TGTGCCAGCAGTAGGGACAGGGGTTTGGATACGCAGTATTTT. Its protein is CASSRDRGLDTQYF.

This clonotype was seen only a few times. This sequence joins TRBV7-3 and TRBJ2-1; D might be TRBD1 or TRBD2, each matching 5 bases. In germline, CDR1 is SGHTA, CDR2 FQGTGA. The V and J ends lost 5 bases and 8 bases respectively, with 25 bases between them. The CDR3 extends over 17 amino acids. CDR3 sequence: CASSRTPSGPDKDEQFF. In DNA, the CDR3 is TGTGCCAGCAGCCGAACCCCCTCGGGGCCGGATAAGGATGAGCAGTTCTTC.

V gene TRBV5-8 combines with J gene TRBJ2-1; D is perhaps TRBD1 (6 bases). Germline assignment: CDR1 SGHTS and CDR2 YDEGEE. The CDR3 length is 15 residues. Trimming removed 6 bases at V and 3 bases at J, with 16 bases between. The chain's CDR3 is CASTLPGEDYNEQFF. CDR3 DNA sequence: TGTGCCAGCACCTTACCAGGGGAAGACTACAATGAGCAGTTCTTC. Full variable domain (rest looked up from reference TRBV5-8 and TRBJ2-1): EAGVTQSPTHLIKTRGQQATLRCSPISGHTSVYWYQQALGLGLQFLLWYDEGEERNRGNFPPRFSGRQFPNYSSELNVNALELEDSALYLCASTLPGEDYNEQFFGPGTRLTVL.

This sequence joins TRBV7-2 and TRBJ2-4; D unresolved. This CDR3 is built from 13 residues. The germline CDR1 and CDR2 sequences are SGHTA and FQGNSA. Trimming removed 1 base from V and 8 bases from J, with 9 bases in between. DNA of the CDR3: TGTGCCAGCAGCTTAGATAGGGAAGACATTCAGTACTTC. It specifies CASSLDREDIQYF.

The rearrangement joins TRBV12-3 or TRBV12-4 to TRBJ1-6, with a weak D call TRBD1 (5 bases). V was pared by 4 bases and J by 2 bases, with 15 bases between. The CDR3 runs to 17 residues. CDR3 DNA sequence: TGTGCCAGCAGTTACGAAGGACATGGCCCCTATAATTCACCCCTCCACTTT. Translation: CASSYEGHGPYNSPLHF.

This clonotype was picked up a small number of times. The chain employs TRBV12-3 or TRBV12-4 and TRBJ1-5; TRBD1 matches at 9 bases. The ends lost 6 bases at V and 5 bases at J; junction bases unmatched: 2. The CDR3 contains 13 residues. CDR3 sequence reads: CASRRTGDQPQHF. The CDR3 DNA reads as TGTGCCAGCAGAAGGACAGGGGATCAGCCCCAGCATTTT.

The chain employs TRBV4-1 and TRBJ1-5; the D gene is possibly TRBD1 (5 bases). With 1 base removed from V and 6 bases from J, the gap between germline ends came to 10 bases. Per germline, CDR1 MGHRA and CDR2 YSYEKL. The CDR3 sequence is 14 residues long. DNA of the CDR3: TGCGCCAGCAGCCAAGTTTACGGGACTCAGCCCCAGCATTTT. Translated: CASSQVYGTQPQHF.

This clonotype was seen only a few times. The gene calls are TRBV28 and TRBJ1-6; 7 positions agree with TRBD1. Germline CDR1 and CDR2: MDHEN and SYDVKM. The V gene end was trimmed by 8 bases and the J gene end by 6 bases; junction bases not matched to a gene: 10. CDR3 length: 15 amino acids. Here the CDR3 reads CASRTSTGFNSPLHF. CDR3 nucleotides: TGTGCCAGCCGGACGTCGACAGGGTTTAATTCACCCCTCCACTTT.

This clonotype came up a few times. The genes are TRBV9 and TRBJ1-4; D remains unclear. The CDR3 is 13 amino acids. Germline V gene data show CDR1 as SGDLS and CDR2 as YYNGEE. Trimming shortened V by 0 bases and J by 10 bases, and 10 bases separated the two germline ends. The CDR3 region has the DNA TGTGCCAGCAGCGTAGGAAGCGCGGGAAAACTGTTTTTT. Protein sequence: CASSVGSAGKLFF. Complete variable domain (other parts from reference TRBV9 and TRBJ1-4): DSGVTQTPKHLITATGQRVTLRCSPRSGDLSVYWYQQSLDQGLQFLIQYYNGEERAKGNILERFSAQQFPDLHSELNLSSLELGDSALYFCASSVGSAGKLFFGSGTQLSVL.

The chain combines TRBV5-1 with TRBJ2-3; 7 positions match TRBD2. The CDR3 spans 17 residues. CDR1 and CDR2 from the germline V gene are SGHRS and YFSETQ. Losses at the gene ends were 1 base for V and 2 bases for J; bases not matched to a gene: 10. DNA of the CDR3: TGCGCCAGCAGCTTGTGGGCTAGCGGAGACCCCACAGATACGCAGTATTTT. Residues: CASSLWASGDPTDTQYF.

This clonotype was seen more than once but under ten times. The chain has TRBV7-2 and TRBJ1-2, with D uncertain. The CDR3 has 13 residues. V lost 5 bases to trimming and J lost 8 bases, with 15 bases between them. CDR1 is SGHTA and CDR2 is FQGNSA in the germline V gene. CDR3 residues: CASSPLAGGGYTF. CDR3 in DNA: TGTGCCAGCAGCCCATTGGCAGGCGGGGGCTACACCTTC.

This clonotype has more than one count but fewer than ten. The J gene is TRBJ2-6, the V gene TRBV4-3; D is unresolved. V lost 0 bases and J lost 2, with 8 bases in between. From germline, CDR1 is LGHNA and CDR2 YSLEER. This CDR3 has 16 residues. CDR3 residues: CASSQDFGAGANVLTF. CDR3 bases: TGCGCCAGCAGCCAAGATTTTGGGGCTGGGGCCAACGTCCTGACTTTC.

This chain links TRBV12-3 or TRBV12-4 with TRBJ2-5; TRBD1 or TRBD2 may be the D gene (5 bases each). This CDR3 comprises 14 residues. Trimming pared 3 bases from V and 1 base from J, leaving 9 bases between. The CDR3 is CASSFWGSQETQYF. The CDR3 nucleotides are TGTGCCAGCAGTTTTTGGGGGTCCCAAGAGACCCAGTACTTC.

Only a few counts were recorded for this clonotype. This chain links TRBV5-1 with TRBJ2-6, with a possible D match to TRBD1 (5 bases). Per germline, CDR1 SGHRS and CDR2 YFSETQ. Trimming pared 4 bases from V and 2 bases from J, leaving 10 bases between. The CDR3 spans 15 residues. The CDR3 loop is CASSGKTAGANVLTF. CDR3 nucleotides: TGCGCCAGCAGCGGAAAGACAGCTGGGGCCAACGTCCTGACTTTC.

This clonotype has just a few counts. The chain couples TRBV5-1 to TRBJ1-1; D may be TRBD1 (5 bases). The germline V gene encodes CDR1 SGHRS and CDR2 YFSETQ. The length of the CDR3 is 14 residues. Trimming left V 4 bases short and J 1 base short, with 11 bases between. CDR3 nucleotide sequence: TGCGCCAGCAGCGCCGACGGGGGGAACACTGAAGCTTTCTTT. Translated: CASSADGGNTEAFF.